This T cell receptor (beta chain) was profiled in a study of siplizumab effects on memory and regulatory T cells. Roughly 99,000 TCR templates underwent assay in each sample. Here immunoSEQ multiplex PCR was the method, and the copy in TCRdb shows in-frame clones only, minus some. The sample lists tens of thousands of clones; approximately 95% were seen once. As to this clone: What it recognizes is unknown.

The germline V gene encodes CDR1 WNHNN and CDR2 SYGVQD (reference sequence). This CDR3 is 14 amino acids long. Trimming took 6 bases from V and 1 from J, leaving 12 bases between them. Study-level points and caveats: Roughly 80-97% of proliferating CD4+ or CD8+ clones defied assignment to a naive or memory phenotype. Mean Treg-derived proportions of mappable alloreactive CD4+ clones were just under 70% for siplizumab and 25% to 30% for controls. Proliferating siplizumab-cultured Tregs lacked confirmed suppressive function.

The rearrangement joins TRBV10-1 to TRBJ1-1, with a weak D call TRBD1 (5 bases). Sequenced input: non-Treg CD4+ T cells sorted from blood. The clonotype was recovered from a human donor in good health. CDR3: CASSARRGNTEAFF. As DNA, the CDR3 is TGCGCCAGCAGCGCTCGGAGGGGGAACACTGAAGCTTTCTTT.